The clone carrying this T cell receptor (beta chain) came up a few times. The sample is drawn from a study of blood T cell repertoires in COVID-19. Study background: PBMCs, B-cell-depleted T cells, or T cells provided the cDNA or gDNA that made up the material.

Clones were sequenced by immunoSEQ multiplex PCR, and TCRdb holds only the in-frame ones, with some missing. This sample has approximately 270,000 clones, with approximately 85% found just once. In germline, CDR1 is SGHVS, CDR2 FQNEAQ. CDR3 size: 15 residues. The germline V and J ends were trimmed by 5 bases and 2 bases, with 15 bases remaining between them. The chain recombines TRBV7-8 with TRBJ1-2; the D is unclear. Sequencing was performed on PBMCs or T cells enriched from blood (not recorded which). The source is a woman in her fifties or sixties who had recovered from COVID-19. CDR3 sequence (DNA): TGTGCCAGCAGCCCGGACCGACTACGCAACTATGGCTACACCTTC. It translates to CASSPDRLRNYGYTF.